This T cell receptor (beta chain) was captured in a study of blood T cell repertoires in COVID-19. Whole-study context: Material from acute and convalescent COVID-19 was sourced from the United States, Italy and Spain.

Sequenced by immunoSEQ multiplex PCR; TCRdb stores in-frame clones only, minus some. This table holds around 270,000 clones, 80% to 90% found once. The CDR3 contains 14 residues. The germline V gene has CDR1 LGHNA and CDR2 YSLEER. Trimming removed 1 base at V and 4 bases at J, with 10 bases between. Participants spanned ages about 18 to 100 years and resided in over 20 US areas. Participant-reported clinical history was the basis for cohort assignment. In the 2 weeks before study entry, exposed participants met a COVID-19 case, which was PCR-confirmed or clinician-diagnosed. The rearrangement joins TRBV4-3 to TRBJ1-1; D might be TRBD1 (5 bases). Sequencing was done on a sample of PBMCs or T cells enriched from blood (not recorded which). This TCR came from a woman aged 40 to 55 who had been exposed to COVID-19. In nucleotides, the CDR3 is TGCGCCAGCAGCCAAGGTGGGGGGACCACTGAAGCTTTCTTT. Its protein product is CASSQGGGTTEAFF.